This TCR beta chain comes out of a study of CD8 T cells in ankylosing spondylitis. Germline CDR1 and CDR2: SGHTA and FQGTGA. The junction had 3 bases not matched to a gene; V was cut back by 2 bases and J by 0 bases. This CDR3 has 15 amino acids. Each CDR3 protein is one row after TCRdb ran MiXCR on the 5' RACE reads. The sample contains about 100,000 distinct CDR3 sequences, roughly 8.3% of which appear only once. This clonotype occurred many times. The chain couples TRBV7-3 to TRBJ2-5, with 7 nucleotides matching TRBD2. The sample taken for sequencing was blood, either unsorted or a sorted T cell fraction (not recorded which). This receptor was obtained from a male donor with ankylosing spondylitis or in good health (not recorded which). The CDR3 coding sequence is TGTGCCAGCAGCTTAGGAGCGGGGAACCAAGAGACCCAGTACTTC. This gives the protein CASSLGAGNQETQYF. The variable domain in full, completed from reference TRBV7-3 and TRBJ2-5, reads GAGVSQTPSNKVTEKGKYVELRCDPISGHTALYWYRQSLGQGPEFLIYFQGTGAADDSGLPNDRFFAVRPEGSVSTLKIQRTERGDSAVYLCASSLGAGNQETQYFGPGTRLLVL.